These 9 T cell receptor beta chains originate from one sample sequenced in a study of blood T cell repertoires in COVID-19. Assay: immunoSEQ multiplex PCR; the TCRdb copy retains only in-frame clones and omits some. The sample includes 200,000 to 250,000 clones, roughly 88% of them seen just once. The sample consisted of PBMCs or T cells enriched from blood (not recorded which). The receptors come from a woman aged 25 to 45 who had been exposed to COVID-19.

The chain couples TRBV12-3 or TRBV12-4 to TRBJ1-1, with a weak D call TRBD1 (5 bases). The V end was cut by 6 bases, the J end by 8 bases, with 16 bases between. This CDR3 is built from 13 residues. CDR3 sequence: CASRGDWTGEAFF. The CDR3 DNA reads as TGTGCCAGCAGAGGGGACTGGACGGGGGAAGCTTTCTTT.

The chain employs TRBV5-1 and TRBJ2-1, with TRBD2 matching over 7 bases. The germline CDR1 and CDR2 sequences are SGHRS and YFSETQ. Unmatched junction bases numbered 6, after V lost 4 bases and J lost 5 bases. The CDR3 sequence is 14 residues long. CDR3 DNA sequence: TGCGCCAGCAGCCAATCACTAGCGCACAATGAGCAGTTCTTC. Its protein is CASSQSLAHNEQFF.

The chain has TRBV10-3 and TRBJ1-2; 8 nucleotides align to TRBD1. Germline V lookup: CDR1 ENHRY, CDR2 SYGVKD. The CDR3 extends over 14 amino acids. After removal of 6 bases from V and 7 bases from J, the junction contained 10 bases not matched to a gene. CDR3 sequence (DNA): TGTGCCATCAGAACCCGGGACAGGACTCCTGGCTACACCTTC. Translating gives CAIRTRDRTPGYTF.

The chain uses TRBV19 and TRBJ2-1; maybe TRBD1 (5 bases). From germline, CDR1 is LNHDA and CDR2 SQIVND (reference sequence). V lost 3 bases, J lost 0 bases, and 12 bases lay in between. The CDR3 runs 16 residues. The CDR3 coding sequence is TGTGCCAGTAGTATGGACACCTCGAGCTCCTACAATGAGCAGTTCTTC. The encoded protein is CASSMDTSSSYNEQFF.

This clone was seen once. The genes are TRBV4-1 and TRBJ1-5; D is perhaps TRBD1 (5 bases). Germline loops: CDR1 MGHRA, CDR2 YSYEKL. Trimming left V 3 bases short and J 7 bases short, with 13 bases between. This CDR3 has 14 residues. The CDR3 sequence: CASSQVAGRQPQHF. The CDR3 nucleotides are TGCGCCAGCAGCCAGGTGGCGGGGCGACAGCCCCAGCATTTT.

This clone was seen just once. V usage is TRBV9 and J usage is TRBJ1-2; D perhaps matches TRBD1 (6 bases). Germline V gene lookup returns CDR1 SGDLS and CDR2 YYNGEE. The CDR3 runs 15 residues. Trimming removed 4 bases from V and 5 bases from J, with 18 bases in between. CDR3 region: CASSPIPGHIYGYTF. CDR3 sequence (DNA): TGTGCCAGCAGCCCTATTCCGGGACACATATATGGCTACACCTTC.

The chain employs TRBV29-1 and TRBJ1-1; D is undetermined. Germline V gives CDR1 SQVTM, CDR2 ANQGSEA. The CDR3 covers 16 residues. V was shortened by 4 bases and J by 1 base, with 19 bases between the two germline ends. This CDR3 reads CSVALWAGSPNTEAFF. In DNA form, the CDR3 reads TGCAGCGTTGCTCTTTGGGCTGGGTCACCGAACACTGAAGCTTTCTTT.

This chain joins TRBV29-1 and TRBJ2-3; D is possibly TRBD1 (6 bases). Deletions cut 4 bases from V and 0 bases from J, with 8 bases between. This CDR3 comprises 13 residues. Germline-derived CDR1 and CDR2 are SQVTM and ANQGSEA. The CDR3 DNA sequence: TGCAGCGTTGGGGGACAAAGCACAGATACGCAGTATTTT. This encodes CSVGGQSTDTQYF.

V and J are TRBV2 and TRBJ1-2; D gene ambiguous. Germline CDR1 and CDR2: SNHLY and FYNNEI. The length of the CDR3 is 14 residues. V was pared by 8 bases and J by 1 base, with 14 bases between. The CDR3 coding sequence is TGTGCCAGCTCCTATAGAAGATTTAACTATGGCTACACCTTC. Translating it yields CASSYRRFNYGYTF.